The 3 T cell receptor beta chains reported below all come from one sample, sequenced in a study of control samples from healthy donors and cancer patients. Clones were sequenced by immunoSEQ multiplex PCR, and TCRdb holds only the in-frame ones, with some missing. Here the sample spans 70,000 to 90,000 clones, around 94% being singletons. Sequenced sample: blood. The receptors here all came from a woman aged 18-30 years in good health.

The chain recombines TRBV6-1 with TRBJ1-1; 8 bases match TRBD1. Germline V gene data show CDR1 as MNHNS and CDR2 as SASEGT. The CDR3 consists of 16 residues. J lost 1 base, V lost 2 bases, and 6 bases had no gene match. The CDR3 sequence is CASSEKDRGGNTEAFF. The CDR3 region has the DNA TGTGCCAGCAGTGAAAAAGACAGGGGTGGGAACACTGAAGCTTTCTTT.

The chain employs TRBV28 and TRBJ1-6, with 7 bases aligning to TRBD1. This CDR3 comprises 15 residues. Germline CDR1 is MDHEN and CDR2 is SYDVKM. Trimming took 2 bases from V and 7 from J; bases not matched to a gene: 5. CDR3 nucleotides: TGTGCCAGCAGTTTACGGGACAGACCGAATTCACCCCTCCACTTT. Protein sequence: CASSLRDRPNSPLHF.

The chain joins TRBV28 to TRBJ1-3; D ambiguous. Per the germline V gene, CDR1 is MDHEN and CDR2 is SYDVKM. V was pared by 7 bases and J by 0 bases, with 13 bases between. The CDR3 consists of 15 residues. CDR3 sequence reads: CASTDARFSGNTIYF. In DNA, the CDR3 is TGTGCCAGCACGGACGCTAGATTCTCTGGAAACACCATATATTTT.